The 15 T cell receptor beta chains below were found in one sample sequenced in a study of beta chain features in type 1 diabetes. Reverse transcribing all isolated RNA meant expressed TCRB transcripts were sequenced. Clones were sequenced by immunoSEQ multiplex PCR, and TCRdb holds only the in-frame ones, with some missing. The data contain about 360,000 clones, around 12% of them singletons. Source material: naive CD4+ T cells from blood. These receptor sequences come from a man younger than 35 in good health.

CDR3 bases: TGTGCCAGCAGCAATCGGGAGGGAGGTCAGCCCCAGCATTTT. It encodes CASSNREGGQPQHF. This chain links TRBV6-4 with TRBJ1-5; D is unclear. This CDR3 is 14 amino acids long. Trimming removed 6 bases from V and 6 bases from J, with 15 bases in between. The germline gives CDR1 MRHNA, CDR2 SNTAGT.

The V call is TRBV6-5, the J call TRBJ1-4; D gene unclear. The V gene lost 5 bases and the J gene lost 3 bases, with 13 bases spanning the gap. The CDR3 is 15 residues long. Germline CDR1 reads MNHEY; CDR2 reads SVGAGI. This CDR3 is CASSRRGPSNEKLFF. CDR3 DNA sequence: TGTGCCAGCAGTAGACGAGGGCCCTCTAATGAAAAACTGTTTTTT.

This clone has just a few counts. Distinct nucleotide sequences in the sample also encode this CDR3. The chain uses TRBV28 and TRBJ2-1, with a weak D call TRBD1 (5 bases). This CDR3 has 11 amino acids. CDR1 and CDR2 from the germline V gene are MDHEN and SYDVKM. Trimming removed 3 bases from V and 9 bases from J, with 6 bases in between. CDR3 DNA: TGTGCCAGCAGTTTTAGGGGTGAGCAGTTCTTC. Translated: CASSFRGEQFF.

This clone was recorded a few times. CDR3 region: CATSRRGQITYQYF. Here the CDR3 DNA reads TGTGCCACCAGCAGACGCGGACAGATTACTTATCAGTACTTC. The chain couples TRBV15 to TRBJ2-4, with a tentative D call TRBD1 (6 bases). V was clipped by 2 bases and J by 12 bases, with 17 bases between them. This CDR3 comprises 14 residues. Germline CDR1 LNHNV, CDR2 YYDKDF (reference sequence).

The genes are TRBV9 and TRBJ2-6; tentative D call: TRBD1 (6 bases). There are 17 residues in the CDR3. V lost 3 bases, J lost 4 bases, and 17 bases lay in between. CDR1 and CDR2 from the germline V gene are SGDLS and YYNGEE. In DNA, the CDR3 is TGTGCCAGCAGCGCAGGGGCAGGGGTCTCCGGGGCCAACGTCCTGACTTTC. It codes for CASSAGAGVSGANVLTF.

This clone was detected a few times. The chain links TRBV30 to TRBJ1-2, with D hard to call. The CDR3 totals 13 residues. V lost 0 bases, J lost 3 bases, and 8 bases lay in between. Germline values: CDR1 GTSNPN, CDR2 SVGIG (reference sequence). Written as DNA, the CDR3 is TGTGCCTGGAGTGTAGCCTTGGACTATGGCTACACCTTC. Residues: CAWSVALDYGYTF.

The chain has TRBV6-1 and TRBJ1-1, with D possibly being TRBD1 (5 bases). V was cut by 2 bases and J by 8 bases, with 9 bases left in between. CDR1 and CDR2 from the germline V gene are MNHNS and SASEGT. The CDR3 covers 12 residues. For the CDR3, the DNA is TGTGCCAGCAGTGAACTCCGGGGGGAAGCTTTCTTT. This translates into CASSELRGEAFF.

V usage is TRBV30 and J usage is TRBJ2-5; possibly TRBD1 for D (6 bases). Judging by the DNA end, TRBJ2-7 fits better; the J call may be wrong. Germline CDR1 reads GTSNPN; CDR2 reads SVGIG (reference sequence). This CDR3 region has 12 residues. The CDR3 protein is CAWGTSAYEQYF. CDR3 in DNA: TGTGCCTGGGGGACAAGCGCCTACGAGCAGTACTTC.

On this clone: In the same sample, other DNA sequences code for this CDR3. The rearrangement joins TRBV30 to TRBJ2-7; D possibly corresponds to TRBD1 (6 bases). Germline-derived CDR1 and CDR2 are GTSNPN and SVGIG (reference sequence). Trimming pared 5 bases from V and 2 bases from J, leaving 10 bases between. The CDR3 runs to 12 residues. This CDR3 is CAWGQGTYEQYF. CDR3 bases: TGTGCCTGGGGGCAGGGGACCTACGAGCAGTACTTC.

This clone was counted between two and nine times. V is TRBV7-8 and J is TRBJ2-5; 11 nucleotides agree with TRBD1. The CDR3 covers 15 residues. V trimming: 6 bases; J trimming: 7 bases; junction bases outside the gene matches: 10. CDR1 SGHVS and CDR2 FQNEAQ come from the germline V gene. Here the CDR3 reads CASSPGTGGPLTQYF. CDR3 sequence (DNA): TGTGCCAGCAGTCCCGGGACAGGGGGGCCGTTGACCCAGTACTTC.

CDR3 region: CASGSSGRVGELFF. In nucleotides, the CDR3 is TGTGCTAGTGGTAGTAGCGGGAGGGTCGGGGAGCTGTTTTTT. The chain couples TRBV12-5 to TRBJ2-2; 11 positions match TRBD2. The CDR3 extends over 14 amino acids. Germline CDR1 and CDR2: LGHNT and FRNRAP. With V trimmed by 5 bases and J by 7 bases, 3 bases remained unmatched.

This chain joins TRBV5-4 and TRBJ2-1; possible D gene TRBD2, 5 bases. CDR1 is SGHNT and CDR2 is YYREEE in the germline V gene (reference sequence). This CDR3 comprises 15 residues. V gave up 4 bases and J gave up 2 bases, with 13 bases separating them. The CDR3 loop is CASSEASYAYNEQFF. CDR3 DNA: TGTGCCAGCAGCGAAGCTAGCTACGCCTACAATGAGCAGTTCTTC.

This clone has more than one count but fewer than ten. As DNA, the CDR3 is TGTGCCAGCAGCCCCCGGACAGGGGTTAACACCGGGGAGCTGTTTTTT. It specifies CASSPRTGVNTGELFF. This rearrangement joins TRBV7-6 to TRBJ2-2, with 9 bases fitting TRBD1. Looked up from germline, CDR1 is SGHVS and CDR2 is FNYEAQ. V lost 5 bases to trimming and J lost 2 bases; unmatched junction nucleotides: 6. The CDR3 has 16 amino acids.

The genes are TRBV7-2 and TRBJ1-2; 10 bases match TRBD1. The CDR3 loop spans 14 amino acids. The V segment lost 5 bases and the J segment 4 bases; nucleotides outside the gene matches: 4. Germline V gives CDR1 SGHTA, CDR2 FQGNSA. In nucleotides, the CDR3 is TGTGCCAGCAGCCCCGGGACAGGGGCCTATGGCTACACCTTC. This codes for CASSPGTGAYGYTF.

The CDR3: CASRGTGLYEQYF. Written as DNA, the CDR3 is TGTGCCAGCAGAGGGACAGGTCTCTACGAGCAGTACTTC. The chain employs TRBV25-1 and TRBJ2-7; 8 nucleotides line up with TRBD1. V was pared by 6 bases and J by 3 bases, with 4 bases of the junction left unmatched. Germline V gene data show CDR1 as MGHDK and CDR2 as SYGVNS. The CDR3 spans 13 residues.